This record looks at one TCR beta chain sequence and its context. Antigen: not known. V was pared by 0 bases and J by 0 bases, with 7 bases of the junction left unmatched. CDR1 is DFQATT and CDR2 is SNEGSKA in the germline V gene (reference sequence). CDR3 length: 16 residues. These data come from a study of blood T cells in healthy people across ages. Combining a sample-barcoded 5' primer with a J-beta primer mix, a second PCR ran for roughly 6 to 12 cycles. Using its own MiXCR run on the 5' RACE reads, TCRdb lists one record per CDR3 protein. The sample consists of roughly 830,000 distinct CDR3 sequences, under 80% of them appearing once. Whole-study findings and limits: There were more naive CD4+ cells and higher diversity in long-lived donors than in aged donors.

Sequenced material: blood. The chain couples TRBV20-1 to TRBJ2-7; 8 bases are shared with TRBD1. The receptor comes from a man aged 25-45 years in good health. DNA for the CDR3: TGCAGTGCTAGAGAGGTAGGGGACAGGCGCTCCTACGAGCAGTACTTC. It is translated as CSAREVGDRRSYEQYF.